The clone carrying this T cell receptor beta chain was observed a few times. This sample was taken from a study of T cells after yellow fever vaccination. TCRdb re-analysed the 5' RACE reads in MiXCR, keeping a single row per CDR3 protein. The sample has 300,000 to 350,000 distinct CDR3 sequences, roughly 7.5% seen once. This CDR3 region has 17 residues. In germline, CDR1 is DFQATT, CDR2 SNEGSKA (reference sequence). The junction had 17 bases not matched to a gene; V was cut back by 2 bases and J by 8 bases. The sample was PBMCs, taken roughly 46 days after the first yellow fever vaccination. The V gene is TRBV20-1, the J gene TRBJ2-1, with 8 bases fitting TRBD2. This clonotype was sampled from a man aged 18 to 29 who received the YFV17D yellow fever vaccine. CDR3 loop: CSARPVLRGASIYEQFF. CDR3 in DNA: TGCAGTGCTAGACCGGTCCTGCGGGGGGCTAGTATCTATGAGCAGTTCTTC.